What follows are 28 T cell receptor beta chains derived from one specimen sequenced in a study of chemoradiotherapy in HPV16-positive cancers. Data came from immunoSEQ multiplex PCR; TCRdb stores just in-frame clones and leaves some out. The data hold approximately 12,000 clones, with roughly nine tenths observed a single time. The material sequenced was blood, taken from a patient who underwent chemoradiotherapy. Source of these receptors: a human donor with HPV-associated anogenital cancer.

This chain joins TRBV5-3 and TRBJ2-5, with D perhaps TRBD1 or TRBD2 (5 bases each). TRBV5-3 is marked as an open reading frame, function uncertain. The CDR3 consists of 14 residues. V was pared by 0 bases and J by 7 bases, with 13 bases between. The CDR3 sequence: CARSLAGRDATQYF. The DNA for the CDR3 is TGTGCCAGAAGCTTGGCGGGTCGGGACGCGACCCAGTACTTC.

CDR3 bases: TGTGCCAGCAGCCTTTTTTGGGGGGGTGACTACAATGAGCAGTTCTTC. It is translated as CASSLFWGGDYNEQFF. This chain connects TRBV27 to TRBJ2-1, with TRBD2 identical over 7 bases. The CDR3 is made up of 16 amino acids. Trimming at V came to 6 bases and at J to 3 bases, leaving 11 bases not matched to a gene. Germline assignment: CDR1 MNHEY and CDR2 SMNVEV (reference sequence).

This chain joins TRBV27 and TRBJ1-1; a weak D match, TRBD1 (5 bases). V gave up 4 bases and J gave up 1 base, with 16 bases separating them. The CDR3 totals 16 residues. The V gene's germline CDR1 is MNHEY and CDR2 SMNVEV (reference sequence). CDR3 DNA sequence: TGTGCCAGCAGTTCACGCCCCCAGGGCCAGAACACTGAAGCTTTCTTT. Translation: CASSSRPQGQNTEAFF.

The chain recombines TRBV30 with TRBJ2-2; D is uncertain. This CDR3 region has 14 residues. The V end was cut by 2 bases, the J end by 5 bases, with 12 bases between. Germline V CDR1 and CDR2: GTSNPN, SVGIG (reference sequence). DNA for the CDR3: TGTGCCTGGAGTAACGGACGCGAAACCGGGGAGCTGTTTTTT. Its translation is CAWSNGRETGELFF.

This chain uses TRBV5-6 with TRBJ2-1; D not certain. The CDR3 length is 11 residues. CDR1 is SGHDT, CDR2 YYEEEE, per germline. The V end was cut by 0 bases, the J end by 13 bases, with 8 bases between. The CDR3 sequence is CASSLGALQFF. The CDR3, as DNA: TGTGCCAGCAGCTTGGGGGCCCTTCAGTTCTTC.

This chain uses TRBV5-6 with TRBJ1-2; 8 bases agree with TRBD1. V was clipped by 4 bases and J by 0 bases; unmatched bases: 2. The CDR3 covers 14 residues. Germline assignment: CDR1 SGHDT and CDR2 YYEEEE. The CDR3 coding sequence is TGTGCCAGCAGCCGGGGACAGGCTAACTATGGCTACACCTTC. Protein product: CASSRGQANYGYTF.

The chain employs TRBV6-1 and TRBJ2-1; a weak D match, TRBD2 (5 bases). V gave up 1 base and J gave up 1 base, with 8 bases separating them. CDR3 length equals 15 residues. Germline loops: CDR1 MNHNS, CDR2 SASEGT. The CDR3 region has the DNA TGTGCCAGCAGTGAAGGAGAGGGTTCCTACAATGAGCAGTTCTTC. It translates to CASSEGEGSYNEQFF.

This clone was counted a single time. CDR3 loop: CASSVVDRVGGNTIYF. As DNA, the CDR3 is TGTGCCAGCAGCGTGGTTGACAGGGTGGGTGGAAACACCATATATTTT. The chain employs TRBV9 and TRBJ1-3; 7 bases line up with TRBD1. V gave up 2 bases and J gave up 3 bases; unmatched junction bases: 8. The germline gives CDR1 SGDLS, CDR2 YYNGEE. The CDR3 is 16 residues long.

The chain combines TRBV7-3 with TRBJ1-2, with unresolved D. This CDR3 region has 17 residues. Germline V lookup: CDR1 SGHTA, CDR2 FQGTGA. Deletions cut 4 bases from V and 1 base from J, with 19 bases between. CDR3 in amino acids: CASSSQMRDKVNYGYTF. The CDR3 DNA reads TGTGCCAGCAGCTCCCAAATGCGAGACAAAGTTAACTATGGCTACACCTTC. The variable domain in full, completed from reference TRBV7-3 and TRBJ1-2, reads GAGVSQTPSNKVTEKGKYVELRCDPISGHTALYWYRQSLGQGPEFLIYFQGTGAADDSGLPNDRFFAVRPEGSVSTLKIQRTERGDSAVYLCASSSQMRDKVNYGYTFGSGTRLTVV.

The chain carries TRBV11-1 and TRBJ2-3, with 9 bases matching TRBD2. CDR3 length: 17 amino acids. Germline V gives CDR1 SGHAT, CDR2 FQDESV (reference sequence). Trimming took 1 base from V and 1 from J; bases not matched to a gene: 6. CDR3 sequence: CASSLVGGGAGTDTQYF. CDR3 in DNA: TGTGCCAGCAGCTTAGTGGGCGGGGGGGCCGGCACAGATACGCAGTATTTT.

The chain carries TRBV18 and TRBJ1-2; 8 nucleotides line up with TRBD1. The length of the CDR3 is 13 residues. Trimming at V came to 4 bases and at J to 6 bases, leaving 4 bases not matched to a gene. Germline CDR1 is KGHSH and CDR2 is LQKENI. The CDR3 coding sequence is TGTGCCAGCTCACTGACAGGGGCGAATGGCTACACCTTC. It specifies CASSLTGANGYTF.

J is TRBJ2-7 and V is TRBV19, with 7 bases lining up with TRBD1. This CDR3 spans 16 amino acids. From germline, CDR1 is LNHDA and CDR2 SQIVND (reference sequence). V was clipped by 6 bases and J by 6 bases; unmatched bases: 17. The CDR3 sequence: CASSDSTLRGWREQYF. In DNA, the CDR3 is TGTGCCAGTAGCGACAGTACGCTCAGGGGGTGGCGCGAGCAGTACTTC.

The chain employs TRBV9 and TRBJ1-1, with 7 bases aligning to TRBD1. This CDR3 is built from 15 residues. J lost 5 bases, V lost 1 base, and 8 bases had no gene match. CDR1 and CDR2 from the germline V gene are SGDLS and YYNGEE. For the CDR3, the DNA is TGTGCCAGCAGCGTATCCGACAGGGTTCGGACTGAAGCTTTCTTT. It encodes CASSVSDRVRTEAFF.

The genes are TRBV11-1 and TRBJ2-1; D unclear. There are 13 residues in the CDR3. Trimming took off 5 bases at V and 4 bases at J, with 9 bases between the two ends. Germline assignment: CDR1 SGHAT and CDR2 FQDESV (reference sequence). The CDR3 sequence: CASSHRLYNEQFF. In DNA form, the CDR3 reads TGTGCCAGCAGCCACCGACTGTACAATGAGCAGTTCTTC.

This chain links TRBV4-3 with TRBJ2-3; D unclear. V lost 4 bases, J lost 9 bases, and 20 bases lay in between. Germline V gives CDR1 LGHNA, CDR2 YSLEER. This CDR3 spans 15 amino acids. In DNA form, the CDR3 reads TGCGCCAGCAGCCGATCTGCCCAGACCCAGAGGACGCAGTATTTT. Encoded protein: CASSRSAQTQRTQYF.

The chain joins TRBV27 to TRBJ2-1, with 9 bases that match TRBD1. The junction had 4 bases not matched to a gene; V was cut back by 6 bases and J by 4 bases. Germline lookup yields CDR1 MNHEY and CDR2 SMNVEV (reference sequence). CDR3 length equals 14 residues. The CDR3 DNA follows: TGTGCCAGCAGGAGGACAGGGGAATACAATGAGCAGTTCTTC. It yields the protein CASRRTGEYNEQFF.

CDR3 coding DNA: TGCGCCAGCAGCCAAGATTGGGGAGGTTCTTCCTACGAGCAGTACTTC. Residues: CASSQDWGGSSYEQYF. This chain uses TRBV4-3 with TRBJ2-7; tentative D call: TRBD2 (6 bases). The germline CDR1 and CDR2 sequences are LGHNA and YSLEER. This CDR3 has 16 amino acids. V shed 0 bases and J shed 1 base, with 13 bases lying between them.

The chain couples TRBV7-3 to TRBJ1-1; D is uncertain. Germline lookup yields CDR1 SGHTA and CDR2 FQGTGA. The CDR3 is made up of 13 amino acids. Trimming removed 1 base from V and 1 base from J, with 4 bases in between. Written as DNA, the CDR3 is TGTGCCAGCAGCTTAAACAGGAACACTGAAGCTTTCTTT. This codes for CASSLNRNTEAFF.

CDR3 amino acids: CASGFGQGAQEQYF. In nucleotides, the CDR3 is TGTGCTAGTGGTTTCGGACAGGGGGCACAAGAGCAGTATTTT. J is TRBJ2-3 and V is TRBV12-5; 11 bases map to TRBD1. Germline trimming cut 3 bases from V and 11 bases from J; bases unmatched to any gene: 7. Germline V gene sequence: CDR1 LGHNT, CDR2 FRNRAP. The CDR3 sequence is 14 residues long.

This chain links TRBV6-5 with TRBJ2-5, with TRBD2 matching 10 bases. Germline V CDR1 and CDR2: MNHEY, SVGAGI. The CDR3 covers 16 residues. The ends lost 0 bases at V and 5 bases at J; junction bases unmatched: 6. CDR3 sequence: CASSYSGLARRETQYF. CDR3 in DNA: TGTGCCAGCAGTTACTCGGGACTAGCGAGGCGGGAGACCCAGTACTTC.

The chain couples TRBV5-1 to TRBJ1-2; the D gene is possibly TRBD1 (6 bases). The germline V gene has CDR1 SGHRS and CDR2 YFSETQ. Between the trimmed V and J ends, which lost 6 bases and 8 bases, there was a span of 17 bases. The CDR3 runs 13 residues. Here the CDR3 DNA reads TGCGCCAGCAATACCCCGGGGGCGAAAGGCTACACCTTC. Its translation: CASNTPGAKGYTF.

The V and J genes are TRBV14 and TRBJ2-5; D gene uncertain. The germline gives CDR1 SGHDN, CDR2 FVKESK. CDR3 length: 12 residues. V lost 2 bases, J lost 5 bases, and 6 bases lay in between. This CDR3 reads CASSQPLETQYF. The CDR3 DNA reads TGTGCCAGCAGCCAACCACTGGAGACCCAGTACTTC.

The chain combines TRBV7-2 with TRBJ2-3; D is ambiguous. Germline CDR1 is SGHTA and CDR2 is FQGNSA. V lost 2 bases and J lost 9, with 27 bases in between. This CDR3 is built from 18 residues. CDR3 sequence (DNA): TGTGCCAGCAGCTTACAGGCTGGAATTCGCCTGGGTGGTAGAACGCAGTATTTT. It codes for CASSLQAGIRLGGRTQYF.

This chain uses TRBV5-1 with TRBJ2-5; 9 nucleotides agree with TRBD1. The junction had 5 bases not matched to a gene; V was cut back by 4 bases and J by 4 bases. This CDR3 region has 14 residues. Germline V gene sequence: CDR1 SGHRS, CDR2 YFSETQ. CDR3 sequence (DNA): TGCGCCAGCAGCCCACAGGGGGCCGGAGAGACCCAGTACTTC. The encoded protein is CASSPQGAGETQYF.

CDR3 DNA: TGTGCCTGGAGAAAGACAACCTACGAGCAGTACTTC. This encodes CAWRKTTYEQYF. The rearrangement links TRBV30 to TRBJ2-7; no definite D call. Per germline, CDR1 GTSNPN and CDR2 SVGIG (reference sequence). This CDR3 spans 12 amino acids. The V end was cut by 3 bases, the J end by 2 bases, with 8 bases between.

CDR3 loop: CASGLATDTQYF. For the CDR3, the DNA is TGTGCTAGTGGTTTGGCCACAGATACGCAGTATTTT. The chain is built from TRBV12-5 and TRBJ2-3; D not certain. V lost 1 base, J lost 2 bases, and 1 base lay in between. Germline loops: CDR1 LGHNT, CDR2 FRNRAP. CDR3 size: 12 residues. The variable domain in full, completed from reference TRBV12-5 and TRBJ2-3, reads DARVTQTPRHKVTEMGQEVTMRCQPILGHNTVFWYRQTMMQGLELLAYFRNRAPLDDSGMPKDRFSAEMPDATLATLKIQPSEPRDSAVYFCASGLATDTQYFGPGTRLTVL.

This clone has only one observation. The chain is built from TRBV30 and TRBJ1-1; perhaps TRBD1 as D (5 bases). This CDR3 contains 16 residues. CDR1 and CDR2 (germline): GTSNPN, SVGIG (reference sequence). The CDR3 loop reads CARRAGTGLFSTEAFF. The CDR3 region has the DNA TGTGCTCGCCGGGCGGGGACGGGCTTGTTTAGCACTGAAGCTTTCTTT.

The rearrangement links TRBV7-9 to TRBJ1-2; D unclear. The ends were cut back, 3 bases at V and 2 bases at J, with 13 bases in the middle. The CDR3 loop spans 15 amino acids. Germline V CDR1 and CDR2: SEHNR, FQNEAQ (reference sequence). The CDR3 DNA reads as TGTGCCAGCAGCTTCCCTAAGGCAGCCAACTATGGCTACACCTTC. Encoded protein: CASSFPKAANYGYTF.